A selection of T cell receptor beta chains follows, all from one sample in a study of shared clonotypes between healthy human individuals. Assay used: immunoSEQ multiplex PCR; TCRdb lists only in-frame clones, some missing. The table shows approximately 510,000 clones, with approximately 85% occurring only once. The specimen sequenced was PBMCs. These receptors came from a woman between 35 and 50 years old in good health. Some clones in this sample may be carry-over from other donors' samples. Each CDR3 is given with its conserved first and last residue. D genes are given only for firm matches. Only some rows state a clone size, as once, few, many or a class for expanded clones.

d_gene | abundance | v_gene | CDR3aa
- | - | TRBV30 | CAIEGVGYNEQFF
TRBD1 | - | TRBV28 | CASSRDSTSGNTIYF
- | - | TRBV19 | CASSIATEDTQYF
- | - | TRBV19 | CASSPAHKSSYEQYF
- | many | TRBV6-4 | CASSDSEDGPANEQFF
TRBD1 | few | TRBV5-1 | CASSLGTGGNEQYF
TRBD2 | few | TRBV15 | CATSERTSGINEQFF
- | - | TRBV4-1 | CASSQANSGTDTQYF
TRBD2 | few | TRBV6-1 | CASKVGGGSYEQYF
- | - | TRBV7-8 | CASSLVAASNQPQHF
- | - | TRBV28 | CASSSTLGLTDTQYF
TRBD2 | - | TRBV5-1 | CASSRGLAGGNNNEQFF
TRBD2 | - | TRBV19 | CASSLLAGDSYEQYF
- | - | TRBV2 | CASSEIPSTDTQYF
- | - | TRBV30 | CAWSVILGLSNEQFF
- | - | TRBV27 | CASRRASYEQYF
- | - | TRBV28 | CASSLVQRIYEQYF
TRBD1 | - | TRBV5-1 | CASSRGQGAGEQYF
- | - | TRBV11-2 | CASRPLATNEKLFF
- | - | TRBV27 | CASSLGRYSPLHF
TRBD1 | - | TRBV28 | CASSPGQGTYGYTF
- | - | TRBV14 | CASSQEVGTYEQYF
- | - | TRBV27 | CASRSQGPYNEQFF
TRBD2 | - | TRBV7-8 | CASSLSGLARSGEQFF
- | - | TRBV18 | CASSPPAAQETQYF
TRBD1 | - | TRBV27 | CASSSKPGQGIGQYF
- | - | TRBV9 | CASSVHGSPKNIQYF
TRBD2 | few | TRBV28 | CASSLAGGLDTGELFF
- | - | TRBV7-2 | CASSLESSLYGYTF
- | - | TRBV7-3 | CASSLLGGVTGELFF
- | - | TRBV28 | CASSWAPTTDTQYF
- | - | TRBV7-2 | CASSSRQNNQPQHF
TRBD1 | - | TRBV19 | CASTSRADRGEQPQHF
TRBD1 | - | TRBV16 | CASSQWGTGDTEAFF
- | - | TRBV15 | CATSRDRATTSYEQYF
- | - | TRBV10-2 | CASSLQGNNEQFF
TRBD1 | once | TRBV18 | CASSPLQGSDTEAFF
- | - | TRBV7-2 | CASSFGPVAQFSYNEQFF
TRBD2 | - | TRBV5-1 | CASSLRASGYTGELFF
TRBD2 | - | TRBV10-2 | CASIPGLTSYEQYF
- | few | TRBV6-5 | CASRYDTEDGYTF
- | - | TRBV28 | CASSSPTEAFF
- | - | TRBV12-1 | CASSFGTGLAGVLGTGEQYF
TRBD2 | - | TRBV4-2 | CASSQDLVFSGRAGGEQFF
TRBD2 | - | TRBV29-1 | CSVPKGLAETTLQETQYF
- | - | TRBV4-2 | CASSQAGISNEQFF
- | - | TRBV28 | CASLQSSYNEQFF
TRBD1 | - | TRBV7-2 | CASSWGTVVKETQYF
- | - | TRBV28 | CASSPTGRKQYF
TRBD2 | once | TRBV5-6 | CASSSLAGAKNIQYF
- | - | TRBV10-1 | CASRIRDTGNSYEQYF
- | many | TRBV7-6 | CASSLPQGEQYF
- | - | TRBV18 | CASSPQAPTDTQYF
TRBD2 | - | TRBV7-9 | CASSYQGASGRADTQYF
- | few | TRBV7-9 | CASRDRNTGELFF
TRBD2 | - | TRBV7-8 | CASSLTAGGVQETQYF
- | - | TRBV4-1 | CASSPNGAPGANVLTF
- | few | TRBV18 | CASSPRGHISGANVLTF
- | once | TRBV5-1 | CASSPEYGSLAGELFF
- | few | TRBV4-3 | CASSQDERLAMDTQYF